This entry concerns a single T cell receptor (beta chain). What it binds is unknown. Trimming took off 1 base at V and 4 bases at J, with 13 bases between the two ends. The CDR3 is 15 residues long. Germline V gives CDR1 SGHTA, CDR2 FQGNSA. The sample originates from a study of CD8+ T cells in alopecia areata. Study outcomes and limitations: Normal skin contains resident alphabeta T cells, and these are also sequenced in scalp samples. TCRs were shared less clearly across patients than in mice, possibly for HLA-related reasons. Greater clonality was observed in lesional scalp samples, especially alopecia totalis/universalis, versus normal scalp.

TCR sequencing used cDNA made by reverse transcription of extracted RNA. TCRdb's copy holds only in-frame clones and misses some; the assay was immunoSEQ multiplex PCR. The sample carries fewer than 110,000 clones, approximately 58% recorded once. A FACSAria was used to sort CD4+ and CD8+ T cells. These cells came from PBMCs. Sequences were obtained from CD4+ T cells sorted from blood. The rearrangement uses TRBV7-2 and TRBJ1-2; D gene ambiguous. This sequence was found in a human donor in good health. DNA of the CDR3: TGTGCCAGCAGCTTAGGGGGAAAGCCTGGCTATGGCTACACCTTC. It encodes CASSLGGKPGYGYTF.